This TCR beta chain was documented in a study of T cells in Graves' hyperthyroidism and ophthalmopathy. V lost 2 bases and J lost 0; bases outside the gene matches: 4. The CDR3 sequence is 15 residues long. Germline-derived CDR1 and CDR2 are ENHRY and SYGVKD. This clonotype has ten or more counts. Amplification of TCR beta CDR3 regions used RNA as the template. TCR CDR3 underwent first-round RT-PCR with the HTBI primer set. TCRdb ran MiXCR on the multiplex PCR reads and lists one entry per CDR3 protein. The table lists about 520,000 distinct CDR3 sequences, 24% of them singletons. Source material: blood. The clonotype was recovered from a woman aged 30 to 39 with Graves' ophthalmopathy. The J gene is TRBJ2-7, the V gene TRBV10-3; the match to TRBD1 covers 7 bases. The CDR3 sequence is CAISEQQGSSYEQYF. CDR3 sequence (DNA): TGTGCCATCAGTGAGCAACAGGGGAGCTCCTACGAGCAGTACTTC.